This T cell receptor (beta chain) was recorded in a study of cytomegalovirus exposure and HLA in healthy donors. A few counts support this clone. This CDR3 is 15 amino acids long. V lost 3 bases and J lost 4, with 14 bases in between. The germline V gene encodes CDR1 SGHDT and CDR2 YYEEEE. The PCR made use of 60 Vbeta and 13 Jbeta primers. Using immunoSEQ multiplex PCR, the repertoire was profiled, and TCRdb retains in-frame clones only, with some absent. The sample has 150,000 to 200,000 clones; about 77% are singletons. This receptor was taken from a woman in her thirties in good health and CMV-seropositive. V gene TRBV5-6 combines with J gene TRBJ1-5, with a tentative D call TRBD1 (6 bases). The specimen was PBMCs. CDR3 coding DNA: TGTGCCAGCAGCTCCCATGGCAGGGGTAATCAGCCCCAGCATTTT. Its translation: CASSSHGRGNQPQHF.